A single sample gave rise to the 8 T cell receptor beta chains below, sequenced in a study of cytomegalovirus exposure and HLA in healthy donors (dated 2017 in TCRdb). Library preparation used the immunoSEQ multiplex PCR assay. TCRdb carries this immuneACCESS record with in-frame sequences only. Its versions omit some clonotypes, under half of them owing to an unresolved V gene in the studies checked, with the rest unexplained. A total of about 110,000 clones appear in this sample, 88% of them only once. The ten largest clonotypes hold around 1.9% of the sample. What was sequenced was PBMCs. These receptors were collected from a young woman in good health and CMV-seropositive.

The chain is built from TRBV7-9 and TRBJ2-7; D is possibly TRBD2 (5 bases). Per the germline V gene, CDR1 is SEHNR and CDR2 is FQNEAQ (reference sequence). The CDR3 is 12 amino acids. Between the trimmed V and J ends, which lost 5 bases and 6 bases, there was a span of 11 bases. This CDR3 reads CASSLLEGEQYF. In DNA, the CDR3 is TGTGCCAGCAGCCTACTAGAGGGCGAGCAGTACTTC. Full variable domain (outside the CDR3, taken from reference TRBV7-9 and TRBJ2-7): DTGVSQNPRHKITKRGQNVTFRCDPISEHNRLYWYRQTLGQGPEFLTYFQNEAQLEKSRLLSDRFSAERPKGSFSTLEIQRTEQGDSAMYLCASSLLEGEQYFGPGTRLTVT.

This CDR3 reads CASSRDQTGRSYNSPLHF. The DNA for the CDR3 is TGTGCCAGCTCGAGAGATCAGACAGGGAGGTCCTATAATTCACCCCTCCACTTT. This chain connects TRBV2 to TRBJ1-6; 7 bases are a match to TRBD1. Germline CDR1 and CDR2: SNHLY and FYNNEI. CDR3 length: 18 amino acids. Trimming at V came to 8 bases and at J to 1 base, leaving 14 bases not matched to a gene. The whole variable domain, remainder taken from reference TRBV2 and TRBJ1-6, is EPEVTQTPSHQVTQMGQEVILRCVPISNHLYFYWYRQILGQKVEFLVSFYNNEISEKSEIFDDQFSVERPDGSNFTLKIRSTKLEDSAMYFCASSRDQTGRSYNSPLHFGNGTRLTVT.

V usage is TRBV11-2 and J usage is TRBJ1-6, with 8 bases fitting TRBD1. Germline V gene sequence: CDR1 SGHAT, CDR2 FQNNGV. V lost 2 bases and J lost 10; bases outside the gene matches: 7. The CDR3 covers 15 residues. The CDR3, as DNA: TGTGCCAGCAGCTTATTCCACAGGGGGGGATCACCCCTCCACTTT. Translation: CASSLFHRGGSPLHF.

The rearrangement joins TRBV6-5 to TRBJ2-1, with 9 nucleotides matching TRBD1. The CDR3 covers 13 residues. Germline V gene data show CDR1 as MNHEY and CDR2 as SVGAGI. V shed 6 bases, J shed 9 bases, and the junction held 6 bases outside the gene matches. The DNA of the CDR3 is TGTGCCAGCAGACAGGGGGCGTTTGGTGAGCAGTTCTTC. It is translated as CASRQGAFGEQFF.

The genes are TRBV7-8 and TRBJ1-6; a possible D gene is TRBD1 (6 bases). This CDR3 is 15 amino acids long. V was clipped by 6 bases and J by 7 bases, with 16 bases between them. Germline CDR1 is SGHVS and CDR2 is FQNEAQ. The CDR3 sequence is CASRGQGTGNSPLHF. CDR3 sequence (DNA): TGTGCCAGCAGGGGGCAGGGGACGGGGAATTCACCCCTCCACTTT.

The chain links TRBV15 to TRBJ2-2; 8 positions match TRBD2. Germline CDR1 reads LNHNV; CDR2 reads YYDKDF (reference sequence). Trimming cost V 3 bases and J 1 base; bases outside gene matches: 4. The CDR3 is made up of 16 amino acids. CDR3 sequence (DNA): TGTGCCACCAGCAGTTCGGCGGGGGGGAACACCGGGGAGCTGTTTTTT. It yields the protein CATSSSAGGNTGELFF.

This clone was picked up one time. The CDR3 coding sequence is TGCGCCAGCAGCCAAGAGGCAGGGCTGAATAATTCACCCCTCCACTTT. This sequence encodes CASSQEAGLNNSPLHF. The chain employs TRBV4-3 and TRBJ1-6; the D gene is possibly TRBD1 (5 bases). CDR3 size: 16 residues. Trimming took 0 bases from V and 5 from J, leaving 11 bases between them. Per the germline V gene, CDR1 is LGHNA and CDR2 is YSLEER.

The chain recombines TRBV7-9 with TRBJ2-7; D uncertain. The CDR3 consists of 12 residues. CDR1 and CDR2 from the germline V gene are SEHNR and FQNEAQ (reference sequence). Trimming took 1 base from V and 3 from J, leaving 4 bases between them. CDR3 bases: TGTGCCAGCAGCTTAGGTAGCTACGAGCAGTACTTC. As protein: CASSLGSYEQYF.